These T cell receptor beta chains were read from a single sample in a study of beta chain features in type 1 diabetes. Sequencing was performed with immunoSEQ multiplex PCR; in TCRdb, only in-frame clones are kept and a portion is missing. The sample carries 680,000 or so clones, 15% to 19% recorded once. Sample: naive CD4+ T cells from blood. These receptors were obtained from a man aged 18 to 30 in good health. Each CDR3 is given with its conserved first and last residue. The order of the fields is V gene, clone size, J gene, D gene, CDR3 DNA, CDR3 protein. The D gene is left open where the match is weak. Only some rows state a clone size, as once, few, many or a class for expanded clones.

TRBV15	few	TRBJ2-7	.	TGTGCCACCAGCAGACCCGACAGGAGCTCCTACGAGCAGTACTTC	CATSRPDRSSYEQYF
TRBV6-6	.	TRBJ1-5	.	TGTGCCAGCAGCCAGGTGGGGATCGGCAATCAGCCCCAGCATTTT	CASSQVGIGNQPQHF
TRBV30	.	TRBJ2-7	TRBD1	TGTGCCTGGAGTGTAACAGGGGGAACGGGGGAGCAGTACTTC	CAWSVTGGTGEQYF
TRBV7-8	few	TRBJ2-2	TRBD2	TGTGCCAGCAGCTCTCGACTAGCGGGACTTAACACCGGGGAGCTGTTTTTT	CASSSRLAGLNTGELFF
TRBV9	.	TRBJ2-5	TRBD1	TGTGCCAGCAGCGCAACCACAGGGGCCGAGACCCAGTACTTC	CASSATTGAETQYF
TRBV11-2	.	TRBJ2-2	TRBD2	TGTGCCAGCAGCTTCCGGACTAGATCCACCGGGGAGCTGTTTTTT	CASSFRTRSTGELFF
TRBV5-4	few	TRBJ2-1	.	TGTGCCAGCAGCTTCACCGGAAATGAGCAGTTCTTC	CASSFTGNEQFF
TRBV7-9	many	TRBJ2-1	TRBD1	TGTGCCAGCAGCCCAGGACAGGGTATATACAATGAGCAGTTCTTC	CASSPGQGIYNEQFF
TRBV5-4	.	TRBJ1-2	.	TGTGCCAGCAGCTTTAGGGCCCAAGTGGGTGGCTACACCTTC	CASSFRAQVGGYTF
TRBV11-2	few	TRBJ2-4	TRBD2	TGTGCCAGCAGCCCCGTGGCGGGAGGGCCTATGGCCAAAAACATTCAGTACTTC	CASSPVAGGPMAKNIQYF
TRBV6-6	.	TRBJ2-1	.	TGTGCCAGCAGTACACCTGGGGGGCGGGGGAATGAGCAGTTCTTC	CASSTPGGRGNEQFF
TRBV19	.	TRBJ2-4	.	TGTGCCAGTAAGCCAGGGGAGGGGAACATTCAGTACTTC	CASKPGEGNIQYF
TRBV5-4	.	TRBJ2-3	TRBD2	TGTGCCAGCAGCCGGTTATGGACTAGCGGGAGTAGGGGGACAGATACGCAGTATTTT	CASSRLWTSGSRGTDTQYF
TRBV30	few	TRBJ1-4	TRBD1	TGTGCCTGGACAGGGGGGTCGAATGAAAAACTGTTTTTT	CAWTGGSNEKLFF
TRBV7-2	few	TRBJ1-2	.	TGTGCCAGCAGCTTAGCGCGGTATGGCTACACCTTC	CASSLARYGYTF
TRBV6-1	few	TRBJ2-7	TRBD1	TGTGCCAGCAGTGTAACGGGGACAGGGTTGGGGTACGAGCAGTACTTC	CASSVTGTGLGYEQYF
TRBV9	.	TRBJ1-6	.	TGTGCCAGCAGCGCACAGGAGTTGTATAATTCACCCCTCCACTTT	CASSAQELYNSPLHF
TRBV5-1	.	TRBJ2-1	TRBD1	TGCGCCAGCAGCCCCCTGACAGGGTCCTACAATGAGCAGTTCTTC	CASSPLTGSYNEQFF
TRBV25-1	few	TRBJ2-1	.	TGTGCCAGCAGTTCCCAGGGACTCTTAGTTAAAAATGAGCAGTTCTTC	CASSSQGLLVKNEQFF
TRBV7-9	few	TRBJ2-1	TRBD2	TGTGCCAGCAGCTTAGCGGGCGGGAGTGGGAATGAGCAGTTCTTC	CASSLAGGSGNEQFF
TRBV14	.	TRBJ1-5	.	TGTGCCAGCAGCCCTTCAGGCAATCAGCCCCAGCATTTT	CASSPSGNQPQHF
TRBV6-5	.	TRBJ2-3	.	TGTGCCAGCAGTTACCGAGTCTTGAGGAACCCGGATACGCAGTATTTT	CASSYRVLRNPDTQYF
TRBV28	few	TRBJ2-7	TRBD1	TGTGCCAGCAACCCGGACAGGCCATACGAGCAGTACTTC	CASNPDRPYEQYF
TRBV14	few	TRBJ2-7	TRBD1	TGTGCCAGCAGCCAAGATATATGGACAGGAGGAACCTACGAGCAGTACTTC	CASSQDIWTGGTYEQYF
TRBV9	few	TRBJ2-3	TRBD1	TGTGCCAGCAGCCTAAGCCCGACAGGGAGTGGGGCAGATACGCAGTATTTT	CASSLSPTGSGADTQYF
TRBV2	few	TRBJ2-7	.	TGTGCCAGCAGTGTTGGGGTTGTCTACGAGCAGTACTTC	CASSVGVVYEQYF
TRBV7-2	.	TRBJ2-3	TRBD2	TGTGCCAGCAGCTTAGATATAGCGGGAGGCCGCAGAGATACGCAGTATTTT	CASSLDIAGGRRDTQYF
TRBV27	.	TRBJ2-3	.	TGTGCCAGCAGTTTCTGGGGGACGGCGTCTAGCACAGATACGCAGTATTTT	CASSFWGTASSTDTQYF
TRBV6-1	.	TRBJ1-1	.	TGTGCCAGCAGTGCCAGGGGTAACACTGAAGCTTTCTTT	CASSARGNTEAFF
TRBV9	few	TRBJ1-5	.	TGTGCCAGCAGCGTAGAGGGAGGGCAGCAGCCCCAGCATTTT	CASSVEGGQQPQHF
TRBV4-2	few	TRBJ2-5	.	TGTGCCAGCAGCCAAGGAAAAGGCGGGGCGGGTCAGACCCAGTACTTC	CASSQGKGGAGQTQYF
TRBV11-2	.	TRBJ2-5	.	TGTGCCAGCAGCTGGAAAGGCGTAGAGACCCAGTACTTC	CASSWKGVETQYF
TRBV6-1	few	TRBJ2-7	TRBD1	TGTGCCAGCACTGGGACAGAGTCCTACGAGCAGTACTTC	CASTGTESYEQYF
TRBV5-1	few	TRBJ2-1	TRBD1	TGCGCCAGCAGCAAACAGGGGGCGCGTTCCTACAATGAGCAGTTCTTC	CASSKQGARSYNEQFF
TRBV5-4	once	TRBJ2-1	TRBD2	TGTGCCAGCAGCTACCCCACGAGCGGGAGTTACAATGAGCAGTTCTTC	CASSYPTSGSYNEQFF
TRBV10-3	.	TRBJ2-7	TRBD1	TGTGCCATCAGTGAAAGGACAGGGTCCACCTACGAGCAGTACTTC	CAISERTGSTYEQYF
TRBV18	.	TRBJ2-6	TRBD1	TGTGCCAGCTCGCCGGGACAGAAGTCTGGGGCCAACGTCCTGACTTTC	CASSPGQKSGANVLTF
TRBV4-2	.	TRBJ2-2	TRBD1	TGTGCCAGCAGCTCAGACAGGGGATCAGGCGGGGAGCTGTTTTTT	CASSSDRGSGGELFF
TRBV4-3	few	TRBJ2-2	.	TGCGCCAGCAGCCAAGACACCGGGGGCGCGAACACCGGGGAGCTGTTTTTT	CASSQDTGGANTGELFF
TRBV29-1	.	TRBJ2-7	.	TGCAGCGTTACCGGGACCTACGAGCAGTACTTC	CSVTGTYEQYF
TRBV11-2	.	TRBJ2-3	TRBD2	TGTGCCAGCAGCTTAGAGGGACTAGTCCATTTT	CASSLEGLVHF
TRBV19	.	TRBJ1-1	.	TGTGCCAGTAGACCAGGGTCGGGCACTGAAGCTTTCTTT	CASRPGSGTEAFF
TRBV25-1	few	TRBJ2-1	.	TGTGCCAGCAGGGGTGGGGTAGGTGGTAATGAGCAGTTCTTC	CASRGGVGGNEQFF
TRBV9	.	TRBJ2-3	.	TGTGCCAGCAGCGTGGGGGAACGTCTCCATACGCAGTATTTT	CASSVGERLHTQYF
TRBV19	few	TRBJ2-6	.	TGTGCCAGTAGACCCTCTGGGGCCAACGTCCTGACTTTC	CASRPSGANVLTF
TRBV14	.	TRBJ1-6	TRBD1	TGTGCCAGCAACACGGCGGACAGGACTTTCTTCTCCTATAATTCACCCCTCCACTTT	CASNTADRTFFSYNSPLHF
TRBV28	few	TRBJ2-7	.	TGTGCCAGCAGAAGACCGGACAGTAGCTCCTACGAGCAGTACTTC	CASRRPDSSSYEQYF
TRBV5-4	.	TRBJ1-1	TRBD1	TGTGCCAGCAGCTCTTGGACAGGGAACACTGAAGCTTTCTTT	CASSSWTGNTEAFF
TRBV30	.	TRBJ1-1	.	TGTGCCTGGAACCGGGAGAGGGGCACTGAAGCTTTCTTT	CAWNRERGTEAFF
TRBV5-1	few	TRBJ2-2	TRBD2	TGCGCCAGCAGCTTGGCCGTAGCGGGGGGCCCCGGCGGGGAGCTGTTTTTT	CASSLAVAGGPGGELFF
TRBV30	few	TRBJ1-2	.	TGTGCCTGGAGTGTAGGATCTCCGACTCACACCTTC	CAWSVGSPTHTF
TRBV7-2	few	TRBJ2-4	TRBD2	TGTGCCAGCAGCCTTTTAGCGGGAGTAGCCAAAAACATTCAGTACTTC	CASSLLAGVAKNIQYF
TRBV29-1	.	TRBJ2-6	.	TGCAGCGTTGATCCTGGGGCCAACGTCCTGACTTTC	CSVDPGANVLTF
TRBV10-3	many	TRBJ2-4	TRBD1	TGTGCCATCAGTGAGTCGACAGGGGATTCCAAAAACATTCAGTACTTC	CAISESTGDSKNIQYF
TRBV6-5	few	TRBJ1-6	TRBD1	TGTGCCAGCAGTTACTCGGGACAGGGAAGTTCACCCCTCCACTTT	CASSYSGQGSSPLHF
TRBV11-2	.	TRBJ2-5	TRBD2	TGTGCCAGCATCGTATCGGCCGGGACTAGCGGACAAGAGACCCAGTACTTC	CASIVSAGTSGQETQYF
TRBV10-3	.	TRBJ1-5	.	TGTGCCATCGCGAGGGCTGACAATCAGCCCCAGCATTTT	CAIARADNQPQHF
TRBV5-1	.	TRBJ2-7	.	TGCGCCAGCAGCTCGGGACATACCTACGAGCAGTACTTC	CASSSGHTYEQYF
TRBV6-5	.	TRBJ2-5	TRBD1	TGTGCCAGCAGTTACACCGGGACAGGGGGTGGAGAGACCCAGTACTTC	CASSYTGTGGGETQYF
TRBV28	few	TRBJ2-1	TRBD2	TGTGCCAGCAGTTTTTCGAGCGGGAGGGCCCCCTTCAATGAGCAGTTCTTC	CASSFSSGRAPFNEQFF